The sequence of this T cell receptor beta chain was determined in a study of Ad26.COV2.S vaccination and SARS-CoV-2 variants. This sample's treatment: around 19 received Ad26.COV2.S at low or high dose, single or two shots; several received placebo; per-sample allocation not given. Sampling occurred on day 63 after the first vaccine or placebo injection. The repertoire was sequenced with immunoSEQ multiplex PCR; TCRdb's copy has only in-frame clones and lacks some. The sample shows about 350,000 clones, approximately 90% of them seen only once. Per the germline V gene, CDR1 is SGHDN and CDR2 is FVKESK. The J segment lost 1 base and the V segment lost 2 bases, leaving 2 bases of the junction unmatched. CDR3 length: 14 amino acids.

The receptor was derived from a person aged 18 to 59 who received the Ad26.COV2.S COVID-19 vaccine or a placebo. The specimen comprised peripheral blood, sampled in a trial of Ad26.COV2.S vaccine versus placebo. V usage is TRBV14 and J usage is TRBJ2-7, with 7 bases fitting TRBD1. The CDR3: CASSQLDRSYEQYF. CDR3 bases: TGTGCCAGCAGCCAACTGGACAGGTCCTACGAGCAGTACTTC.